The source of this T cell receptor (beta chain) is a study of circulating and synovial CD4+ cells in juvenile arthritis. This clone was seen only once. The CDR3 contains 15 residues. V was pared by 5 bases and J by 3 bases, with 13 bases between. Germline CDR1 SGHAT, CDR2 FQNNGV. Assay: immunoSEQ multiplex PCR; the TCRdb copy retains only in-frame clones and omits some. This table has 30,000 to 40,000 clones, 90% to 95% appearing once. This chain joins TRBV11-2 and TRBJ1-4; no reliable D call. This TCR derives from a human donor with juvenile idiopathic arthritis. The sample comprised CD4+ T cells from blood. The DNA of the CDR3 is TGTGCCAGCAGCCAAACGGGGTCCGCTAATGAAAAACTGTTTTTT. It codes for CASSQTGSANEKLFF.